This TCR beta chain was observed in a study of T cell responses to AZD1222 COVID-19 vaccine (dated by TCRdb to 2020 to 2022). A note on the overall study: TCR sequencing was performed for 230 to 250 trial participants, of whom around 210 were given two doses of AZD1222 and approximately 25 were given two doses of MenACWY control vaccine. Enrollment into the trials was organized by age into subgroups of 18-55, 56-69 and 70-plus years, and those subgroups contained roughly 150, 30 and 60 TCR-sequenced participants, respectively.

The CDR3 regions of human TCRbeta chains were subjected to immunosequencing. Per the authors' processing: Repertoire TCRs were checked for matches against a reference library of SARS-CoV-2-specific TCRs that had been generated using the MIRA antigen-specificity platform. Breadth meant the fraction of unique TCRs that were SARS-CoV-2-associated, whereas depth meant the fraction of total T cells that were SARS-CoV-2-associated. Using the MIRA data, every spike-specific TCR was mapped to the spike region that the TCR reacted to and assigned to either a CD4 or a CD8 class. Log10-transformed breadth and depth values were compared by one-way ANOVA with Sidak's multiple comparisons tests. Drawn from immuneACCESS, this table holds only the in-frame rearrangements with V and J called that TCRdb kept. Clones are partly lost; checked studies trace under half to an unresolved V gene and leave the rest unexplained. The V and J calls and the clone size are those of that table, but D and trimming were determined from the DNA. The sample yields 80,000 to 100,000 clones; 80% to 95% were counted once. Of the sample, 11% is held by the ten largest clones.

The paper's findings and limits, for the study overall: Nearly half of unique spike-specific TCRs reportedly recognized epitopes outside regions mutated in the B.1.351 and B.1.1.7 variants. No day 14 peak-response samples were available, so repertoires were characterized only after the peak T cell response. Most participants were white British and females outnumbered males, and the authors suggested that clonal diversity may have been underestimated. In the small 56-69-year group, the increase in depth fell short of significance, most likely because of low power. The whole spike protein was spanned by vaccine-associated CD4 TCRs, and dominant responses were seen in regions 160-218 and 743-854. After two AZD1222 doses, spike-specific TCR breadth and depth were significantly higher than at day 0 and than in MenACWY recipients. Conclusions about previously exposed vaccinees are limited, since just five to seven AZD1222 recipients were seropositive for SARS-CoV-2 at baseline.

The sample's time point label, in plain terms: about 28 days (+/-7) after the second vaccine dose. AZD1222 recipients given second doses at about 4 weeks or at about 12 weeks were pooled, since spike-specific TCR depth and breadth were not found to differ between the two schedules. The vaccinee samples were drawn from two UK trials, COV001 and COV002, one of which was a single-blind randomized controlled phase 2/3 trial testing AZD1222 (ChAdOx1 nCoV-19) in healthy adults. For TCRbeta chain sequencing, PBMC samples from trial participants were taken at day 0 and at day 28 after the second dose. Remarks on this clone: It has no known antigen specificity. Base quality data are lacking; no much larger clone is found one base away.

V is shortened by 3 bases, J by 3 bases, and the region joining them spans 12 bases. The CDR3 goes from the cysteine to the phenylalanine over 14 residues. The DNA shown is the 42-base CDR3, in frame from base 1. CDR1 and CDR2, looked up from the germline V gene, are SGHRS and YFSETQ. The sequence was collected from an adult who received the AZD1222 COVID-19 vaccine. The specimen comprised peripheral blood, sampled 28 days after the second AZD1222 dose. The chain is made from TRBV5-1 and TRBJ1-2; no D gene call is confident. The DNA is as follows: TGCGCCAGCAGCTCGTCGACGGCCTACTATGGCTACACCTTC. Translated, it reads CASSSSTAYYGYTF.